This entry lists 25 T cell receptor beta chains sequenced from one sample in a study of identical twins. TCRdb re-called the 5' RACE reads through MiXCR, storing one row per CDR3 protein. This sample has some 600,000 distinct CDR3 sequences, with about 7% found just once. The same data also contributed to another study, on yellow fever vaccine responses in identical twins.

Sequencing was performed on PBMCs. The origin of the receptors is a young woman in good health.

V usage is TRBV7-9 and J usage is TRBJ1-2, with D unclear. Germline CDR1 SEHNR, CDR2 FQNEAQ (reference sequence). This CDR3 region has 13 residues. The V end lost 4 bases, the J end lost 1 base, and 7 bases lay between the germline ends. This chain's CDR3 is CASSSPFNYGYTF. The CDR3, as DNA: TGTGCCAGCAGCTCCCCGTTTAACTATGGCTACACCTTC.

In its sample, this clonotype was seen many times. The chain recombines TRBV7-8 with TRBJ2-1, with 11 bases lining up with TRBD2. The CDR3 has 16 residues. Germline V CDR1 and CDR2: SGHVS, FQNEAQ. J was trimmed by 6 bases and V by 1 base; bases with no gene match: 5. This CDR3 reads CASSLVLAGVGNEQFF. For the CDR3, the DNA is TGTGCCAGCAGCTTAGTACTAGCGGGAGTAGGCAATGAGCAGTTCTTC.

This clonotype has ten or more counts. This chain connects TRBV20-1 to TRBJ1-1; D gene ambiguous. The CDR3 covers 11 residues. CDR1 is DFQATT, CDR2 SNEGSKA, per germline (reference sequence). V was trimmed by 6 bases and J by 1 base, leaving 6 bases between them. For the CDR3, the DNA is TGCAGTGCCGAGGGGAACACTGAAGCTTTCTTT. Protein: CSAEGNTEAFF.

This clonotype was found a few times. The chain couples TRBV10-2 to TRBJ2-5; TRBD2 agrees at 7 bases. Germline-derived CDR1 and CDR2 are WSHSY and SAAADI. CDR3 length: 15 amino acids. With V trimmed by 0 bases and J by 4 bases, 5 bases remained unmatched. The CDR3 sequence is CASSESGDYRETQYF. DNA of the CDR3: TGCGCCAGCAGTGAGTCCGGGGACTACCGAGAGACCCAGTACTTC.

The chain combines TRBV20-1 with TRBJ2-3; D is ambiguous. V lost 6 bases to trimming and J lost 0 bases, with 13 bases between them. Germline V lookup: CDR1 DFQATT, CDR2 SNEGSKA (reference sequence). This CDR3 is 14 amino acids long. The CDR3 sequence: CSAPQARSTDTQYF. CDR3 nucleotide sequence: TGCAGTGCACCCCAAGCGAGGAGCACAGATACGCAGTATTTT.

At least ten counts were recorded for this clonotype. V and J are TRBV12-3 or TRBV12-4 and TRBJ1-3; D unresolved. The CDR3 is 14 residues long. V dropped 5 bases and J dropped 0 bases, with 8 bases sitting between them. CDR3 region: CASSILTSGNTIYF. The CDR3 DNA reads as TGTGCCAGCAGTATTCTTACCTCTGGAAACACCATATATTTT.

The chain employs TRBV9 and TRBJ1-2, with D possibly matching TRBD1 (5 bases). Germline V gives CDR1 SGDLS, CDR2 YYNGEE. V was trimmed by 0 bases and J by 6 bases, leaving 12 bases between them. This CDR3 has 14 residues. The DNA of the CDR3 is TGTGCCAGCAGCGTAGTCGGGGCGCCGCATGGCTACACCTTC. It is translated as CASSVVGAPHGYTF.

This clonotype came up many times. The V gene is TRBV5-1, the J gene TRBJ2-1; no firm D call. V was trimmed by 4 bases and J by 5 bases, leaving 10 bases between them. The germline CDR1 and CDR2 sequences are SGHRS and YFSETQ. The CDR3 sequence is 13 residues long. This chain's CDR3 is CASSPDINNEQFF. The DNA of the CDR3 is TGCGCCAGCAGCCCAGATATAAACAATGAGCAGTTCTTC. The complete variable domain, with remaining parts taken from reference TRBV5-1 and TRBJ2-1, reads KAGVTQTPRYLIKTRGQQVTLSCSPISGHRSVSWYQQTPGQGLQFLFEYFSETQRNKGNFPGRFSGRQFSNSRSEMNVSTLELGDSALYLCASSPDINNEQFFGPGTRLTVL.

At least ten counts were recorded for this clonotype. The CDR3 protein is CASSYSSRDGGYTF. The DNA for the CDR3 is TGTGCCAGCAGTTACTCTTCCAGGGACGGTGGCTACACCTTC. The chain combines TRBV6-2 or TRBV6-3 with TRBJ1-2; possibly TRBD1 for D (5 bases). V lost 0 bases and J lost 7, with 12 bases in between. Germline loops: CDR1 MNHEY, CDR2 SVGEGT. The CDR3 sequence is 14 residues long.

This clonotype has ten or more counts. V is TRBV12-3 or TRBV12-4 and J is TRBJ2-7; 7 bases map to TRBD2. Trimming cost V 3 bases and J 5 bases; bases outside gene matches: 4. The CDR3 is made up of 13 amino acids. The CDR3 region is CASSLFGGDEQYF. DNA for the CDR3: TGTGCCAGCAGTTTGTTTGGGGGGGACGAGCAGTACTTC.

This clonotype was seen more than once but under ten times. The V call is TRBV24-1, the J call TRBJ1-1, with TRBD1 matching 8 bases. Unmatched junction bases numbered 7, after V lost 4 bases and J lost 1 base. CDR1 and CDR2 from the germline V gene are KGHDR and SFDVKD. The CDR3 is made up of 16 amino acids. The CDR3 nucleotides are TGTGCCACCAGTGACACAGACAGGGGCGGGAACACTGAAGCTTTCTTT. This codes for CATSDTDRGGNTEAFF.

This clonotype has only a few counts. The V and J genes are TRBV12-3 or TRBV12-4 and TRBJ2-1; a weak D match, TRBD1 (6 bases). The CDR3 runs to 14 residues. The ends were cut back, 6 bases at V and 0 bases at J, with 9 bases in the middle. CDR3 sequence (DNA): TGTGCCAGCAGGGGACACTACTCCTACAATGAGCAGTTCTTC. Translated, it gives CASRGHYSYNEQFF.

V is TRBV28 and J is TRBJ1-6; TRBD1 might be the D (6 bases). This CDR3 is built from 14 residues. V was cut by 6 bases and J by 3 bases, with 9 bases left in between. Per the germline V gene, CDR1 is MDHEN and CDR2 is SYDVKM. The CDR3 sequence: CASRVDSYNSPLHF. In nucleotides, the CDR3 is TGTGCCAGCAGGGTGGACAGCTATAATTCACCCCTCCACTTT.

The CDR3 DNA follows: TGTGCCAGCAGGGCTTACGGACTAGCGGGAAGGGAGACCCAGTACTTC. Amino acids: CASRAYGLAGRETQYF. V gene TRBV2 combines with J gene TRBJ2-5; 12 bases are shared with TRBD2. Germline CDR1 reads SNHLY; CDR2 reads FYNNEI. The junction had 10 bases not matched to a gene; V was cut back by 6 bases and J by 5 bases. The CDR3 is made up of 16 amino acids.

This clonotype has a count of ten or more. This chain uses TRBV5-1 with TRBJ2-2; tentatively, D is TRBD1 (6 bases). The CDR3 consists of 17 residues. The V gene lost 1 base and the J gene lost 4 bases, with 17 bases spanning the gap. From germline, CDR1 is SGHRS and CDR2 YFSETQ. The CDR3 nucleotides are TGCGCCAGCAGCTTGTCAGCAGGGGCTGTGGTCACCGGGGAGCTGTTTTTT. It translates to CASSLSAGAVVTGELFF.

This clonotype was seen only a few times. The chain couples TRBV2 to TRBJ2-1, with 7 bases that match TRBD2. Trimming cost V 4 bases and J 8 bases; bases outside gene matches: 5. CDR3 length: 13 amino acids. Looked up from germline, CDR1 is SNHLY and CDR2 is FYNNEI. The CDR3 DNA sequence: TGTGCCAGCAGTGTCCTAGCGGCCGATGAGCAGTTCTTC. Encoded protein: CASSVLAADEQFF.

To note about this clonotype: Relative to the germline gene, one junction end is altered; a read error may explain this. The chain joins TRBV5-1 to TRBJ2-6; a weak D match, TRBD1 (5 bases). Germline lookup yields CDR1 SGHRS and CDR2 YFSETQ. The CDR3 covers 17 residues. Written as DNA, the CDR3 is TGCGCCTGCAGCCCGACAGCATCTAGCTCTGGGGCCAACGTCCTGACTTTC. This sequence encodes CACSPTASSSGANVLTF. Complete variable domain (other parts from reference TRBV5-1 and TRBJ2-6): KAGVTQTPRYLIKTRGQQVTLSCSPISGHRSVSWYQQTPGQGLQFLFEYFSETQRNKGNFPGRFSGRQFSNSRSEMNVSTLELGDSALYLCACSPTASSSGANVLTFGAGSRLTVL.

In this sample, this clonotype turned up many times. For the CDR3, the DNA is TGTGCCAGCAGTCTAACCGCCGGGACAGGGACCTACGAGCAGTACTTC. Protein sequence: CASSLTAGTGTYEQYF. The J gene is TRBJ2-7, the V gene TRBV12-3 or TRBV12-4, with TRBD1 matching over 9 bases. Trimming took 5 bases from V and 2 from J; bases not matched to a gene: 10. The CDR3 is 16 amino acids.

The chain couples TRBV5-6 to TRBJ2-5, with D uncertain. The V and J ends lost 0 bases and 3 bases respectively, with 15 bases between them. Germline V gene lookup returns CDR1 SGHDT and CDR2 YYEEEE. This CDR3 comprises 16 residues. The CDR3 loop reads CASSLVVGMKKETQYF. The CDR3 coding sequence is TGTGCCAGCAGCTTGGTGGTAGGGATGAAAAAAGAGACCCAGTACTTC.

V usage is TRBV28 and J usage is TRBJ2-1, with a weak D call TRBD2 (6 bases). CDR3 length: 15 amino acids. Between the trimmed V and J ends, which lost 2 bases and 2 bases, there was a span of 10 bases. Germline lookup yields CDR1 MDHEN and CDR2 SYDVKM. In nucleotides, the CDR3 is TGTGCCAGCAGTTTACAGCGGGCCACCTACAATGAGCAGTTCTTC. As protein: CASSLQRATYNEQFF.

In this sample, this clonotype turned up a few times. This sequence joins TRBV5-1 and TRBJ2-1; possible D gene TRBD1, 6 bases. Germline lookup yields CDR1 SGHRS and CDR2 YFSETQ. This CDR3 is built from 16 residues. Deletions cut 4 bases from V and 9 bases from J, with 23 bases between. This CDR3 is CASSPPNTFRDTEQFF. CDR3 coding DNA: TGCGCCAGCAGCCCTCCAAATACATTCCGGGACACTGAGCAGTTCTTC.

This clonotype was recorded at least ten times. Here the CDR3 reads CASSQEPAEQFF. CDR3 DNA: TGTGCCAGCAGCCAAGAGCCGGCTGAGCAGTTCTTC. V is TRBV3-1 and J is TRBJ2-1; D unclear. Trimming took off 0 bases at V and 9 bases at J, with 6 bases between the two ends. This CDR3 region has 12 residues. CDR1 LGHDT and CDR2 YNNKEL come from the germline V gene (reference sequence).

The chain's CDR3 is CASRQGSSTEAFF. CDR3 in DNA: TGTGCCAGCCGACAGGGTTCCTCCACTGAAGCTTTCTTT. The rearrangement uses TRBV18 and TRBJ1-1; TRBD1 matches at 7 bases. Germline CDR1 is KGHSH and CDR2 is LQKENI. The CDR3 contains 13 residues. Trimming at V came to 8 bases and at J to 4 bases, leaving 7 bases not matched to a gene. Variable domain in full (rest from reference TRBV18 and TRBJ1-1): NAGVMQNPRHLVRRRGQEARLRCSPMKGHSHVYWYRQLPEEGLKFMVYLQKENIIDESGMPKERFSAEFPKEGPSILRIQQVVRGDSAAYFCASRQGSSTEAFFGQGTRLTVV.

This clonotype was observed a few times. V gene TRBV2 combines with J gene TRBJ1-1; possibly TRBD1 for D (5 bases). The CDR3 runs 14 residues. From germline, CDR1 is SNHLY and CDR2 FYNNEI. Trimming cost V 5 bases and J 6 bases, with 16 bases left between them. The CDR3 sequence is CASSSAGWQAEAFF. CDR3 in DNA: TGTGCCAGCAGTTCGGCAGGGTGGCAGGCTGAAGCTTTCTTT.

The table lists this clonotype with many counts. The chain employs TRBV5-1 and TRBJ2-1, with D unresolved. Germline-derived CDR1 and CDR2 are SGHRS and YFSETQ. The CDR3 loop spans 16 amino acids. Trimming removed 0 bases at V and 0 bases at J, with 10 bases between. The CDR3 coding sequence is TGCGCCAGCAGCTTGGTGGCGGTTAGCTCCTACAATGAGCAGTTCTTC. Its translation: CASSLVAVSSYNEQFF.